This TCR beta chain came from a study of CD8 T cells in Susac syndrome. With random hexamers, reverse transcription was performed on roughly 0.5 to 1 ug of RNA. Multiplex immunoSEQ PCR targeted 54 Vbeta and 13 Jbeta TCR beta segments. TCRdb passed the immunoSEQ multiplex PCR reads through MiXCR, listing each CDR3 protein once. The data hold roughly 150,000 distinct CDR3 sequences, with about 94% observed a single time. The junction had 10 bases not matched to a gene; V was cut back by 5 bases and J by 4 bases. The CDR3 consists of 15 residues. Per the germline V gene, CDR1 is SEHNR and CDR2 is FQNEAQ (reference sequence). CD8+ and CD4+ blood T cells underwent TCR beta sequencing. Negative isolation yielded the CD8+ and CD4+ T cells, while FACS enriched the TEMRA cells.

V is TRBV7-9 and J is TRBJ1-2; TRBD1 aligns across 7 bases. The receptor was derived from a human donor with multiple sclerosis. What was sequenced was CD8+ T cells from PBMCs. The CDR3 DNA sequence: TGTGCCAGCAGCCCCGCTACAGGGGAACCCTATGGCTACACCTTC. It yields the protein CASSPATGEPYGYTF. The full variable domain, completed using reference TRBV7-9 and TRBJ1-2, is DTGVSQNPRHKITKRGQNVTFRCDPISEHNRLYWYRQTLGQGPEFLTYFQNEAQLEKSRLLSDRFSAERPKGSFSTLEIQRTEQGDSAMYLCASSPATGEPYGYTFGSGTRLTVV.